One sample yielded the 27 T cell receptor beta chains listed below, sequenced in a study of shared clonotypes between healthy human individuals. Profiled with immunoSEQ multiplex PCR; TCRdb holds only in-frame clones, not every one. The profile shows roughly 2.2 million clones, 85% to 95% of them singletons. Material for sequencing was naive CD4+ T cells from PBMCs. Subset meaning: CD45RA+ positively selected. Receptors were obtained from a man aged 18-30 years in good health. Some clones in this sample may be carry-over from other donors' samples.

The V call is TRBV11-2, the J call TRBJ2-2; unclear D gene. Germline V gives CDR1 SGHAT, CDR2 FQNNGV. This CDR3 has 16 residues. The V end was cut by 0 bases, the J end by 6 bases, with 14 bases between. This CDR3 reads CASSLDRVPLAGELFF. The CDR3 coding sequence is TGTGCCAGCAGCTTAGATCGGGTGCCCCTCGCCGGGGAGCTGTTTTTT.

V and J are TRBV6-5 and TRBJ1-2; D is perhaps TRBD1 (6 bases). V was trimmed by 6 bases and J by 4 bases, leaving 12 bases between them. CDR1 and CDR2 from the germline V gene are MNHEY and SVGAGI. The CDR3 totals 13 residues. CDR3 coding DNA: TGTGCCAGCAGACCGACAGGATTCTATGGCTACACCTTC. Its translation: CASRPTGFYGYTF.

In nucleotides, the CDR3 is TGTGCCAGCAGCCCGGGCGCCCCTAGCACAGATACGCAGTATTTT. As protein: CASSPGAPSTDTQYF. The chain couples TRBV7-3 to TRBJ2-3; unclear D gene. V lost 5 bases, J lost 0 bases, and 12 bases lay in between. The V gene's germline CDR1 is SGHTA and CDR2 FQGTGA. The CDR3 spans 15 residues.

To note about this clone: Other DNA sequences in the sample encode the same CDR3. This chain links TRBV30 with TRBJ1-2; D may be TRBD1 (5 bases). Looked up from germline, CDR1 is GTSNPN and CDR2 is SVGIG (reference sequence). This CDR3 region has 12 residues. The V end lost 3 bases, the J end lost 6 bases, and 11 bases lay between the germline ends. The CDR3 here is CAWRGEGDGYTF. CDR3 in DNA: TGTGCCTGGAGGGGGGAGGGAGATGGCTACACCTTC.

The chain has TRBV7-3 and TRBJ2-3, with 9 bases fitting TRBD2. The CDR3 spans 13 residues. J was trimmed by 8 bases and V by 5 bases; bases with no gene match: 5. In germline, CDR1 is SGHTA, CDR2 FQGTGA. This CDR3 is CASSPGLASTQYF. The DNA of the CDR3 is TGTGCCAGCAGCCCAGGACTAGCGAGTACGCAGTATTTT.

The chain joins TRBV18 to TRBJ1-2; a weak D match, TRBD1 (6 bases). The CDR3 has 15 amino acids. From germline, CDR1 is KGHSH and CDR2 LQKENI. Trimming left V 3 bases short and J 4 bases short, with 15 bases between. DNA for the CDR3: TGTGCCAGCTCACCTGTTGGACAGACTATCTATGGCTACACCTTC. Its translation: CASSPVGQTIYGYTF.

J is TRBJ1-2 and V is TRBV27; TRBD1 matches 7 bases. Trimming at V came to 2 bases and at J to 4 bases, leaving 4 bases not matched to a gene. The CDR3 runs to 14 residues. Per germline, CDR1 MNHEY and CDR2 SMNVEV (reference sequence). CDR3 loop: CASSLDYRGYGYTF. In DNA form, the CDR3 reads TGTGCCAGCAGTTTAGACTACAGGGGCTATGGCTACACCTTC.

CDR3 nucleotides: TGTGCCAGCAGTGAATCCCTAGCGGGACTAGGGGAGCAGTACTTC. It codes for CASSESLAGLGEQYF. This chain joins TRBV25-1 and TRBJ2-7, with 9 bases lining up with TRBD2. The V and J ends lost 1 base and 7 bases, in that order; junction bases with no gene match: 8. CDR3 length equals 15 residues. Germline loops: CDR1 MGHDK, CDR2 SYGVNS.

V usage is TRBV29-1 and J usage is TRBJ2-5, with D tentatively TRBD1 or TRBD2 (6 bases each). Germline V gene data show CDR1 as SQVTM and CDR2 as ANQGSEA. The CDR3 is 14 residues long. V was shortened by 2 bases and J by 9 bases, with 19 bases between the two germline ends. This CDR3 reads CSVEKEAVRGPQYF. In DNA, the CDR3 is TGCAGCGTTGAAAAGGAGGCAGTCCGGGGGCCCCAGTACTTC.

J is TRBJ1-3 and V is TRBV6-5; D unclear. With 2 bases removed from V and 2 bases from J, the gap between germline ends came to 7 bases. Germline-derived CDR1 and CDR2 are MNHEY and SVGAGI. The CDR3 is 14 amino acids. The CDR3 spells CASSYDGAGNTIYF. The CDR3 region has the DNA TGTGCCAGCAGTTACGACGGGGCTGGAAACACCATATATTTT.

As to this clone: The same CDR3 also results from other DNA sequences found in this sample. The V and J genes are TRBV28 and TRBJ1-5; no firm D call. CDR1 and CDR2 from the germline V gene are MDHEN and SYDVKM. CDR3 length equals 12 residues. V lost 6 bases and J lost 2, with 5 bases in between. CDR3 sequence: CASRLGNQPQHF. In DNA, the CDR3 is TGTGCCAGCAGGTTGGGCAATCAGCCCCAGCATTTT.

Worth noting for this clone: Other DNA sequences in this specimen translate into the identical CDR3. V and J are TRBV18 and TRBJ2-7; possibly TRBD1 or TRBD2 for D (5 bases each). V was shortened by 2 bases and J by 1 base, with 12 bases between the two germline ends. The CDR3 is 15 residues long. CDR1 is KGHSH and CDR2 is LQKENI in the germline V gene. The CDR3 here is CASSPGQGGSYEQYF. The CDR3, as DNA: TGTGCCAGCTCACCAGGGCAGGGCGGGTCCTACGAGCAGTACTTC.

CDR3 loop: CASSRPDSPEQYF. CDR3 DNA: TGTGCCAGCTCACGGCCGGACAGTCCCGAGCAGTACTTC. This chain uses TRBV18 with TRBJ2-7; D is perhaps TRBD1 (6 bases). V was clipped by 4 bases and J by 6 bases, with 13 bases between them. This CDR3 has 13 amino acids. Per germline, CDR1 KGHSH and CDR2 LQKENI. The variable domain in full, with the rest retrieved from reference TRBV18 and TRBJ2-7, is NAGVMQNPRHLVRRRGQEARLRCSPMKGHSHVYWYRQLPEEGLKFMVYLQKENIIDESGMPKERFSAEFPKEGPSILRIQQVVRGDSAAYFCASSRPDSPEQYFGPGTRLTVT.

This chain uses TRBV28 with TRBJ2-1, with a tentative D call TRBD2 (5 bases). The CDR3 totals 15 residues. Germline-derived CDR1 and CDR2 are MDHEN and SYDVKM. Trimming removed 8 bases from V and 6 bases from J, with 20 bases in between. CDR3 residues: CASLYSGMYGNEQFF. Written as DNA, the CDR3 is TGTGCCAGCCTCTATTCGGGAATGTACGGCAATGAGCAGTTCTTC.

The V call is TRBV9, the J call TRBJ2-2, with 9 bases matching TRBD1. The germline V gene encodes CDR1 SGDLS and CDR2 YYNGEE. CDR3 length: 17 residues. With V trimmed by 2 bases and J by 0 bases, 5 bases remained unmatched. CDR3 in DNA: TGTGCCAGCAGCGTGTCGGGACAGGGTTCGAACACCGGGGAGCTGTTTTTT. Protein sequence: CASSVSGQGSNTGELFF.

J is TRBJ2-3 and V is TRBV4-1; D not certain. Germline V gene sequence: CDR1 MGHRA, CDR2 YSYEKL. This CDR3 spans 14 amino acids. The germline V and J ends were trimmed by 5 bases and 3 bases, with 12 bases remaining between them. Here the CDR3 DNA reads TGCGCCAGCAGCAAGGACCCTAGGACAGATACGCAGTATTTT. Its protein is CASSKDPRTDTQYF.

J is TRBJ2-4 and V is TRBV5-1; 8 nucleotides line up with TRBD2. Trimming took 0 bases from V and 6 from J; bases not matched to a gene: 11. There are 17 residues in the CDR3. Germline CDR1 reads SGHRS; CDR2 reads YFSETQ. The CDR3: CASSLVLAGGVLNIQYF. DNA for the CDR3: TGCGCCAGCAGCTTGGTTCTAGCGGGTGGGGTCCTAAACATTCAGTACTTC. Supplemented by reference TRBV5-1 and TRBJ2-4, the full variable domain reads KAGVTQTPRYLIKTRGQQVTLSCSPISGHRSVSWYQQTPGQGLQFLFEYFSETQRNKGNFPGRFSGRQFSNSRSEMNVSTLELGDSALYLCASSLVLAGGVLNIQYFGAGTRLSVL.

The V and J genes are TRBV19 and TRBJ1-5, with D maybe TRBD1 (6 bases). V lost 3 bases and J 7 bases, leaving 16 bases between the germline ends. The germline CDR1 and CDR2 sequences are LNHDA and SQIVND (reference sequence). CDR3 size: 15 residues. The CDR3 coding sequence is TGTGCCAGTAGTATTTCCACAGGGAGGATGCAGCCCCAGCATTTT. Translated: CASSISTGRMQPQHF.

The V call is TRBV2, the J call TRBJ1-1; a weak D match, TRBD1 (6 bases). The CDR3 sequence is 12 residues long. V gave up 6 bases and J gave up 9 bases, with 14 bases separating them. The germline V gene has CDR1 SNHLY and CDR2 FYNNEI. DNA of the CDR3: TGTGCCAGCAGAGTAGGACAGCCCAAAGCTTTCTTT. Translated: CASRVGQPKAFF.

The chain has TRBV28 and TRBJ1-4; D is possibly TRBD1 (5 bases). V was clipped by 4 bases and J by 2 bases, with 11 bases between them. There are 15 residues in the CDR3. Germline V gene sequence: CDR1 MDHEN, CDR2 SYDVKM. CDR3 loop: CASSSPGYTNEKLFF. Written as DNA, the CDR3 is TGTGCCAGCAGTTCCCCAGGGTATACTAATGAAAAACTGTTTTTT. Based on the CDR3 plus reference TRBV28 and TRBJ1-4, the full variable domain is DVKVTQSSRYLVKRTGEKVFLECVQDMDHENMFWYRQDPGLGLRLIYFSYDVKMKEKGDIPEGYSVSREKKERFSLILESASTNQTSMYLCASSSPGYTNEKLFFGSGTQLSVL.

CDR3 protein: CASSLSSGGTSTDTQYF. Here the CDR3 DNA reads TGCGCCAGCAGCTTAAGTAGCGGGGGGACTAGCACAGATACGCAGTATTTT. The genes are TRBV5-1 and TRBJ2-3; 10 positions match TRBD2. V shed 2 bases, J shed 0 bases, and the junction held 6 bases outside the gene matches. This CDR3 is built from 17 residues. CDR1 and CDR2 from the germline V gene are SGHRS and YFSETQ.

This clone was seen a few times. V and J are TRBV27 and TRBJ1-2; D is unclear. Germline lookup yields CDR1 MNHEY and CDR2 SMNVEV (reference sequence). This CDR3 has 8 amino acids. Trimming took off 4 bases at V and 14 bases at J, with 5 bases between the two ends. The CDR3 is CASSSRTF. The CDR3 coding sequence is TGTGCCAGCAGTTCGAGAACCTTC.

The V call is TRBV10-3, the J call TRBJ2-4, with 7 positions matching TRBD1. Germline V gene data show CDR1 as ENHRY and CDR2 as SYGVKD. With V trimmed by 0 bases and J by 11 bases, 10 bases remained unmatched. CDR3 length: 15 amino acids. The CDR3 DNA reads TGTGCCATCAGTGAGTCCCGGGACAGTTTCCCGGTTCAGTACTTC. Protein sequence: CAISESRDSFPVQYF.

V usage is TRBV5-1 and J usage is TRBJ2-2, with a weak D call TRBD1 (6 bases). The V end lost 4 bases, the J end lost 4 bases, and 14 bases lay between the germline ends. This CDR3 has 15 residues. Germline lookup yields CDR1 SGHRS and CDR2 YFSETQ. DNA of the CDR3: TGCGCCAGCAGCCAGGACAGTAGACTCACCGGGGAGCTGTTTTTT. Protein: CASSQDSRLTGELFF.

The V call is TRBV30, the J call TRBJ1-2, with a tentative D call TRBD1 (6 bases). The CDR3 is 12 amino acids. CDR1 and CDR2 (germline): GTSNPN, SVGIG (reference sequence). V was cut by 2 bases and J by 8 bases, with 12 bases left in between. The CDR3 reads CAWSTRTEGYTF. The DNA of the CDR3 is TGTGCCTGGAGTACCAGGACAGAGGGCTACACCTTC.

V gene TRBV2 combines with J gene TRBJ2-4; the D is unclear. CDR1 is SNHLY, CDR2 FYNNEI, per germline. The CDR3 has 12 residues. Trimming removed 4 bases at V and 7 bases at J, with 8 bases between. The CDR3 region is CASSGGSNIQYF. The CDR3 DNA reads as TGTGCCAGCAGTGGAGGTAGCAACATTCAGTACTTC. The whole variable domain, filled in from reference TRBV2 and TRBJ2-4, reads EPEVTQTPSHQVTQMGQEVILRCVPISNHLYFYWYRQILGQKVEFLVSFYNNEISEKSEIFDDQFSVERPDGSNFTLKIRSTKLEDSAMYFCASSGGSNIQYFGAGTRLSVL.

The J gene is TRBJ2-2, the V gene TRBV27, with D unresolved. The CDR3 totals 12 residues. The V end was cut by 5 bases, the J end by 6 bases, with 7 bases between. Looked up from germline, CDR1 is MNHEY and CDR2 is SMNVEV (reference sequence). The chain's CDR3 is CASSLPAGELFF. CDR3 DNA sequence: TGTGCCAGCAGTCTACCTGCCGGGGAGCTGTTTTTT.